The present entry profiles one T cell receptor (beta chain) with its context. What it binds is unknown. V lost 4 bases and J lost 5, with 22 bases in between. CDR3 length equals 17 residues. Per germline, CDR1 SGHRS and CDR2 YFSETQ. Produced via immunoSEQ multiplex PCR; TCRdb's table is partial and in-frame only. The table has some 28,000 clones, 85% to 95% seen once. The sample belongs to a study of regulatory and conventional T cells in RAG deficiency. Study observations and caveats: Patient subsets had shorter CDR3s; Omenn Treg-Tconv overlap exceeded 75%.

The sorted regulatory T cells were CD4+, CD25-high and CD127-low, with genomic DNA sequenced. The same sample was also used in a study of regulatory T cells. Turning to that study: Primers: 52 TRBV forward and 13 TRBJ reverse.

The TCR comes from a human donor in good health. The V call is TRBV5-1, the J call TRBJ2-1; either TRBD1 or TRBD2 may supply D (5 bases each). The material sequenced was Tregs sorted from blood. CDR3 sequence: CASSALMKTGLHNEQFF. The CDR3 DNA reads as TGCGCCAGCAGCGCCCTGATGAAGACGGGGCTACACAATGAGCAGTTCTTC.